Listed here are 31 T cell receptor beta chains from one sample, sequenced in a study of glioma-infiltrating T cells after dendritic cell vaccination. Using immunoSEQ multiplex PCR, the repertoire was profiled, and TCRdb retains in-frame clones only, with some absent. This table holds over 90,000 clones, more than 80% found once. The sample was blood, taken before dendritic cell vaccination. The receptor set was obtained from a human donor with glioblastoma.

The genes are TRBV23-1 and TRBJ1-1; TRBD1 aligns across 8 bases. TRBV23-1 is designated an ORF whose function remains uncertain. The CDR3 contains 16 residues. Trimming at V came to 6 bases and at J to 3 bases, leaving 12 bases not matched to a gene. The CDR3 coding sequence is TGCGCCAGCAGGGAGGGGACAGGAGGAAAATACACTGAAGCTTTCTTT. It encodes CASREGTGGKYTEAFF.

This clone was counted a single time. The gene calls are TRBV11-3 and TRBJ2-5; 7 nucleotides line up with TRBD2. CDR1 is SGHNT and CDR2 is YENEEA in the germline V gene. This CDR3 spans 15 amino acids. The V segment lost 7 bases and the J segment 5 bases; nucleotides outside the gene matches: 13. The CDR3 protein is CASTPRTSPTETQYF. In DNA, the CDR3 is TGTGCCAGCACCCCCCGGACTAGTCCGACGGAGACCCAGTACTTC.

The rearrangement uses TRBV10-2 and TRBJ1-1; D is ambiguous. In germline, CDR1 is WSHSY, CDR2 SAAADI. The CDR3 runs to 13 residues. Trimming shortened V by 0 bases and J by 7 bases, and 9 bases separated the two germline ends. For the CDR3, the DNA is TGCGCCAGCAGTGAGTCCCCACGGTTTGAAGCTTTCTTT. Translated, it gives CASSESPRFEAFF.

The CDR3 protein is CASHLRMSINEQFF. CDR3 DNA: TGTGCCAGCCACCTTAGAATGAGCATCAATGAGCAGTTCTTC. V usage is TRBV2 and J usage is TRBJ2-1, with D unclear. CDR3 length equals 14 residues. CDR1 and CDR2 (germline): SNHLY, FYNNEI. The V and J ends lost 8 bases and 6 bases respectively, with 17 bases between them.

The CDR3 nucleotides read TGTGCCAGCAGCTTACGACAGGAGAACACTGAAGCTTTCTTT. This sequence encodes CASSLRQENTEAFF. V and J are TRBV11-3 and TRBJ1-1, with TRBD1 as a possible D gene (6 bases). The ends were cut back, 2 bases at V and 1 base at J, with 8 bases in the middle. Germline loops: CDR1 SGHNT, CDR2 YENEEA. The CDR3 contains 14 residues.

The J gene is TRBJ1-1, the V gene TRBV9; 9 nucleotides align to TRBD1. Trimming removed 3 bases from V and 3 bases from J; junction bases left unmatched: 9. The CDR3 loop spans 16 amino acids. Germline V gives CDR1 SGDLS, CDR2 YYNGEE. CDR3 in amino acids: CASSAGGTGLYTEAFF. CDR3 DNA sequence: TGTGCCAGCAGCGCGGGTGGGACAGGGCTGTACACTGAAGCTTTCTTT. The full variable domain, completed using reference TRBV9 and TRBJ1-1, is DSGVTQTPKHLITATGQRVTLRCSPRSGDLSVYWYQQSLDQGLQFLIQYYNGEERAKGNILERFSAQQFPDLHSELNLSSLELGDSALYFCASSAGGTGLYTEAFFGQGTRLTVV.

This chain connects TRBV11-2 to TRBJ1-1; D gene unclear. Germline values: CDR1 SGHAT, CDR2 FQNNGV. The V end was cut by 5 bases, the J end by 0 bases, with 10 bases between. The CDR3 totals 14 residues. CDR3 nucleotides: TGTGCCAGCAGCCCTCATCACTTGAACACTGAAGCTTTCTTT. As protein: CASSPHHLNTEAFF.

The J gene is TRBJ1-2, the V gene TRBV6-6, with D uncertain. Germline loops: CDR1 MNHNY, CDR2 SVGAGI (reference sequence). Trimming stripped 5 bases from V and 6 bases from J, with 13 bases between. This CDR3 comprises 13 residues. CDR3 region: CASSDTRDDGYTF. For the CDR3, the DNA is TGTGCCAGCAGTGACACTCGCGACGATGGCTACACCTTC.

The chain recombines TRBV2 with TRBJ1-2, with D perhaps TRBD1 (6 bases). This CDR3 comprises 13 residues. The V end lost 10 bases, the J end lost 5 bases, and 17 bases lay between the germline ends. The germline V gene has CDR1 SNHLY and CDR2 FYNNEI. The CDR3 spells CATQGTFLYGYTF. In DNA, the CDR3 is TGTGCCACTCAAGGGACATTTCTTTATGGCTACACCTTC. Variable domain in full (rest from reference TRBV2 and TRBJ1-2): EPEVTQTPSHQVTQMGQEVILRCVPISNHLYFYWYRQILGQKVEFLVSFYNNEISEKSEIFDDQFSVERPDGSNFTLKIRSTKLEDSAMYFCATQGTFLYGYTFGSGTRLTVV.

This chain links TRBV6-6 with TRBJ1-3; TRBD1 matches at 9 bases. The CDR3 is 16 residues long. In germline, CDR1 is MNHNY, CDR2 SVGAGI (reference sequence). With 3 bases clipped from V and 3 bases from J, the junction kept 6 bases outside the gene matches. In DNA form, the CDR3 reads TGTGCCAGCAGTTATCGGACAGGGGAAGGTGGAAACACCATATATTTT. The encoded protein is CASSYRTGEGGNTIYF.

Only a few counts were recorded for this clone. The DNA for the CDR3 is TGTGCCAGCAGCGCCACAGAGTACGAGCAGTACTTC. This translates into CASSATEYEQYF. The chain has TRBV6-1 and TRBJ2-7, with no clear D. Trimming cost V 6 bases and J 4 bases, with 10 bases left between them. The V gene's germline CDR1 is MNHNS and CDR2 SASEGT. The length of the CDR3 is 12 residues.

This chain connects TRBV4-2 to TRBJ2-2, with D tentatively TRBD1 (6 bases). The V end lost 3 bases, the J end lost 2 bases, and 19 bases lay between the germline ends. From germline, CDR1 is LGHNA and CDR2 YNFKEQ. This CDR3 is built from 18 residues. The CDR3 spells CASSQSLETGDNTGELFF. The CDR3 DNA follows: TGTGCCAGCAGCCAGTCGTTGGAGACAGGAGATAACACCGGGGAGCTGTTTTTT.

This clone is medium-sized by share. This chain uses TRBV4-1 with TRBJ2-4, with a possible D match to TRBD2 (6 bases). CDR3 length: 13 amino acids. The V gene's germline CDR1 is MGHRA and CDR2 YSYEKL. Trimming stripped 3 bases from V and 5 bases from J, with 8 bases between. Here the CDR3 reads CASSQAGQNIQYF. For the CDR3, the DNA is TGCGCCAGCAGCCAGGCGGGACAAAACATTCAGTACTTC.

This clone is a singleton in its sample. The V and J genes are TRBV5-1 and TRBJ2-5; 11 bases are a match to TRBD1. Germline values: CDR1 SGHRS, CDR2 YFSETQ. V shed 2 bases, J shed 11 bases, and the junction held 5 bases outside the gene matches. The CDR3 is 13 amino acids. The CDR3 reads CASSLGTGGGQYF. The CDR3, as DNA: TGCGCCAGCAGCTTAGGGACAGGGGGGGGGCAGTACTTC.

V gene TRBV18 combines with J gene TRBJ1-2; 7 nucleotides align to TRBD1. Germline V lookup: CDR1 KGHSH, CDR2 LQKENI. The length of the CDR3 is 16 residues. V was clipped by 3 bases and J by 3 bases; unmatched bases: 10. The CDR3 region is CASSPRGQVEDYGYTF. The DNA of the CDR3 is TGTGCCAGCTCACCCCGAGGACAGGTAGAAGACTATGGCTACACCTTC.

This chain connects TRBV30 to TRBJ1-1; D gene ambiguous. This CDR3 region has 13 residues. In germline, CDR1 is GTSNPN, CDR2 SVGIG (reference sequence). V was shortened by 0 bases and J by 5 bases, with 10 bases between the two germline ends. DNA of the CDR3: TGTGCCTGGAGTGTAGAACGGGATACTGAAGCTTTCTTT. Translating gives CAWSVERDTEAFF.

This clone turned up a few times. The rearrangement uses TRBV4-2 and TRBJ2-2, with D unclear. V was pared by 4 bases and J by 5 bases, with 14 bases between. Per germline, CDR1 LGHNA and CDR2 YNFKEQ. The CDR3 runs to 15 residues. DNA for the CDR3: TGTGCCAGCAGCCGATATCCCATGGAGACCGGGGAGCTGTTTTTT. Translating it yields CASSRYPMETGELFF.

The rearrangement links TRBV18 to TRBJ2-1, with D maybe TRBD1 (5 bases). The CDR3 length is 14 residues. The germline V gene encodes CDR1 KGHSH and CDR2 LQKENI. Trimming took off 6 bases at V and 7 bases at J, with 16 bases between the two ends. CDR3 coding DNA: TGTGCCAGCTCCAAAGGGGCCGAAGAAAATGAGCAGTTCTTC. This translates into CASSKGAEENEQFF.

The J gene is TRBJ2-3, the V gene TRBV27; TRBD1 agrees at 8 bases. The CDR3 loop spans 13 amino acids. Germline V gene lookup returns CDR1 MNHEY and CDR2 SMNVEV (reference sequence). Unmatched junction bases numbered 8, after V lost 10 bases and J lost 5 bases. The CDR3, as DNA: TGTGCCATCCAGGACAGGGCTGGAGATACGCAGTATTTT. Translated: CAIQDRAGDTQYF.

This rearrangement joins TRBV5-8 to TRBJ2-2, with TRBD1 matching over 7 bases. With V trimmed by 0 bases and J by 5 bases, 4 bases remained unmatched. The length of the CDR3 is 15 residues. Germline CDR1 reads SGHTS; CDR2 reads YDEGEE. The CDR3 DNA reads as TGTGCCAGCAGCTTGGACAGGGGAAAAACCGGGGAGCTGTTTTTT. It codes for CASSLDRGKTGELFF.

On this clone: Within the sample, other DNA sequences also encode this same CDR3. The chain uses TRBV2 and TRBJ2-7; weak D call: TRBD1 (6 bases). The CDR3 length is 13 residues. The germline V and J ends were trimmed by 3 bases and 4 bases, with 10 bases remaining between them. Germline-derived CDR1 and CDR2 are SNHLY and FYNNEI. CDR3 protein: CASSEDRGYEQYF. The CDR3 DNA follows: TGTGCCAGCAGTGAGGACAGAGGATACGAGCAGTACTTC.

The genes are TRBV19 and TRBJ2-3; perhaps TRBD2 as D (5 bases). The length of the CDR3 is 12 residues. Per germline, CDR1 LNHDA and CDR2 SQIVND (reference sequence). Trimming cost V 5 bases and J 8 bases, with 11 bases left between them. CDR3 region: CASSGPRVTQYF. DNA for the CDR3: TGTGCCAGTAGTGGCCCGAGGGTTACGCAGTATTTT.

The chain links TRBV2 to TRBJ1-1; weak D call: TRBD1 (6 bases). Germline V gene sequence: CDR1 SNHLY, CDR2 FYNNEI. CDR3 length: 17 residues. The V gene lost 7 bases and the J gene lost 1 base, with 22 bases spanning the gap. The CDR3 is CASNRRGGRIKNTEAFF. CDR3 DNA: TGTGCCAGCAACCGGAGAGGGGGAAGAATTAAGAACACTGAAGCTTTCTTT.

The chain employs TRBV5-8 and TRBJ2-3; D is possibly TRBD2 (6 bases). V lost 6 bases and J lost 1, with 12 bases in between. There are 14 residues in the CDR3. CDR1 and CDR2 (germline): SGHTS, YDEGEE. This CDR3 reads CASTRRGGTDTQYF. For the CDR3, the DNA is TGTGCCAGCACCCGGAGGGGTGGCACAGATACGCAGTATTTT.

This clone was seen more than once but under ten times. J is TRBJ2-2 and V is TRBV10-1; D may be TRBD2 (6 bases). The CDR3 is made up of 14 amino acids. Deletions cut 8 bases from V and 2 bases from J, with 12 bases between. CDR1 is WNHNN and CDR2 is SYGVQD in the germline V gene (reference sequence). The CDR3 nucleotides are TGCGCCAGCTTAGGGGACTTTAACACCGGGGAGCTGTTTTTT. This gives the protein CASLGDFNTGELFF.

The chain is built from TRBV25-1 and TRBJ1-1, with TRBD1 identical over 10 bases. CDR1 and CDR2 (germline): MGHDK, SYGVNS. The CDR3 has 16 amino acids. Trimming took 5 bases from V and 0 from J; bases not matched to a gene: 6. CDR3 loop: CASSSRDRGMNTEAFF. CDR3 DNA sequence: TGTGCCAGCAGTAGCCGGGACAGGGGTATGAACACTGAAGCTTTCTTT.

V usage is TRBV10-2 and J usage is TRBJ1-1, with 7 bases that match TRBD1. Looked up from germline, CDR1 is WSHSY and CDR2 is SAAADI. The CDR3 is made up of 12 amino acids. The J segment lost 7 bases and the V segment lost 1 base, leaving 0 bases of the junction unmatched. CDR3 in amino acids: CASSEYRGEAFF. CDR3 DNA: TGCGCCAGCAGTGAGTACAGGGGTGAAGCTTTCTTT.

The CDR3 loop is CASNLRVDGGNQPQHF. DNA of the CDR3: TGTGCCAGCAACTTGAGGGTGGATGGTGGCAATCAGCCCCAGCATTTT. This chain connects TRBV7-2 to TRBJ1-5; D is ambiguous. The CDR3 consists of 16 residues. Germline V gene data show CDR1 as SGHTA and CDR2 as FQGNSA. The V and J ends lost 7 bases and 2 bases respectively, with 18 bases between them.

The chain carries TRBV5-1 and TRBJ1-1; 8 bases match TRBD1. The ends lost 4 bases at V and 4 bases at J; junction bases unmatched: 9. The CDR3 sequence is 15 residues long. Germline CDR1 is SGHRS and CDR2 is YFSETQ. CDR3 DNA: TGCGCCAGCAGCCCGGGGACAGGATGGGGCACTGAAGCTTTCTTT. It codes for CASSPGTGWGTEAFF.

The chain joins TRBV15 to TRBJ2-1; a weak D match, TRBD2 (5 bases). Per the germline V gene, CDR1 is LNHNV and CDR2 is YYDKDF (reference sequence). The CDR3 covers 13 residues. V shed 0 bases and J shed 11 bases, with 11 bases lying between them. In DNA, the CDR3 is TGTGCCACCAGCAGAGATCCGAGGGCACAGCAGTTCTTC. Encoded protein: CATSRDPRAQQFF.

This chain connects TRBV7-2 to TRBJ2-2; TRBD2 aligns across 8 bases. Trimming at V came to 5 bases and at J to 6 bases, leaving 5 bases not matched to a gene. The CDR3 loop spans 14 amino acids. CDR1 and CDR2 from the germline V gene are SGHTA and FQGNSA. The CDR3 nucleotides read TGTGCCAGCAGCCGTTCAGCGGGGGCCGGGGAGCTGTTTTTT. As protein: CASSRSAGAGELFF.